This is a list of T cell receptor beta chains from one sample in a study of blood T cell repertoires in COVID-19. Produced via immunoSEQ multiplex PCR; TCRdb's table is partial and in-frame only. Among 60,000 to 85,000 clones listed, more than 75% were seen once. The specimen sequenced was peripheral blood. The receptors stem from a human donor in a cohort sampled during active COVID-19. CDR3s include the opening cysteine and the closing phenylalanine or tryptophan. A D gene is named only where the DNA matches it firmly. Not all rows give a size; the values are once, few, many and, for expanded clones, a class.

D gene	V gene	J gene	clone size	CDR3 length	CDR3 DNA	CDR3 protein
NA	TRBV5-1	TRBJ1-1	NA	14	TGCGCCAGCAGCGGAGAAATCGGGGGCACTGAAGCTTTCTTT	CASSGEIGGTEAFF
TRBD2	TRBV7-9	TRBJ2-1	few	12	TGTGCCAGCAGCGTCGGGACTAGCGTGTGGTTCTTC	CASSVGTSVWFF
TRBD2	TRBV4-1	TRBJ2-1	NA	17	TGCGCCAGCAGCCAAGTGGCTAGCGGGATCTCCTACAATGAGCAGTTCTTC	CASSQVASGISYNEQFF
TRBD1	TRBV11-3	TRBJ2-2	NA	15	TGTGCCAGCAGCGCGAGACAGGGGGGTACCGGGGAGCTGTTTTTT	CASSARQGGTGELFF
NA	TRBV24-1	TRBJ2-2	NA	16	TGTGCCACCAGTGATTTAGGGGTCTCCAACACCGGGGAGCTGTTTTTT	CATSDLGVSNTGELFF
NA	TRBV7-9	TRBJ1-6	once	15	TGTGCCAGCAGCCTAGAAGGAGTATCCAATTCACCCCTCCACTTT	CASSLEGVSNSPLHF
NA	TRBV3-1/TRBV3-2	TRBJ1-6	NA	14	TGTGCCAGCAGCCACCTGAGCCGCAATTCACCCCTCCACTTT	CASSHLSRNSPLHF
TRBD2	TRBV28	TRBJ2-3	NA	15	TGTGCCAGCAGTACCCTAGCGGGGGGGCCGAATACGCAGTATTTT	CASSTLAGGPNTQYF
NA	TRBV5-1	TRBJ2-3	NA	17	TGCGCCAGCAGCTTGGAGGGCGGGGTCCAGTACACAGATACGCAGTATTTT	CASSLEGGVQYTDTQYF
NA	TRBV10-3	TRBJ2-2	NA	16	TGTGCCATCGACAGGACTTACCTCACTAACACCGGGGAGCTGTTTTTT	CAIDRTYLTNTGELFF
NA	TRBV19	TRBJ1-5	NA	13	TGTGCCAGTAGTTTACAGACGAATCAGCCCCAGCATTTT	CASSLQTNQPQHF
NA	TRBV6-2/TRBV6-3	TRBJ1-4	NA	15	TGTGCCAGCAGTTACGAGAGAACAACTAATGAAAAACTGTTTTTT	CASSYERTTNEKLFF
NA	TRBV20-1	TRBJ1-4	NA	12	TGCAGTGCTAGTAGCACCGGTGAAAAACTGTTTTTT	CSASSTGEKLFF
TRBD2	TRBV30	TRBJ2-2	NA	19	TGTGCCTGGAGACGTACGTCAGCGGGAGATTACCGCAACACCGGGGAGCTGTTTTTT	CAWRRTSAGDYRNTGELFF
NA	TRBV7-2	TRBJ1-2	NA	15	TGTGCCAGCAGCTCACCGACAAAGGTCGGCTATGGCTACACCTTC	CASSSPTKVGYGYTF
NA	TRBV11-2	TRBJ2-2	NA	15	TGTGCCAGCAGCTTAGATCAGCGGAACACCGGGGAGCTGTTTTTT	CASSLDQRNTGELFF